The TCR beta chain under discussion was sequenced for a study of siplizumab effects on memory and regulatory T cells. Coculturing of the mixed lymphocyte reaction cells was performed at 37°C for more than 5 days. Regarding the study as a whole: The majority of clones, roughly 80-97% of proliferating CD4+ or CD8+ clones, lacked an assignable naive or memory phenotype.

This clone was observed once. Antigen: not known. Assays covered 85,000 to 100,000 TCR templates per sample. Here immunoSEQ multiplex PCR was the method, and the copy in TCRdb shows in-frame clones only, minus some. The sample includes some 15,000 clones, approximately 49% seen only once; the top ten take roughly 8.7%. V lost 2 bases to trimming and J lost 3 bases; unmatched junction nucleotides: 4. Germline V gene lookup returns CDR1 ENHRY and CDR2 SYGVKD. The CDR3 loop spans 14 amino acids. This receptor was identified in a human donor in good health; the cells came from an allogeneic mixed lymphocyte reaction. V gene TRBV10-3 combines with J gene TRBJ2-7, with 7 bases aligning to TRBD1. Sequencing used CFSE-low (dividing) CD4+ T cells sorted from an allogeneic mixed lymphocyte reaction. The CDR3 DNA reads as TGTGCCATCAGTGAGGTGGGACAGATCTACGAGCAGTACTTC. Translated, it gives CAISEVGQIYEQYF.